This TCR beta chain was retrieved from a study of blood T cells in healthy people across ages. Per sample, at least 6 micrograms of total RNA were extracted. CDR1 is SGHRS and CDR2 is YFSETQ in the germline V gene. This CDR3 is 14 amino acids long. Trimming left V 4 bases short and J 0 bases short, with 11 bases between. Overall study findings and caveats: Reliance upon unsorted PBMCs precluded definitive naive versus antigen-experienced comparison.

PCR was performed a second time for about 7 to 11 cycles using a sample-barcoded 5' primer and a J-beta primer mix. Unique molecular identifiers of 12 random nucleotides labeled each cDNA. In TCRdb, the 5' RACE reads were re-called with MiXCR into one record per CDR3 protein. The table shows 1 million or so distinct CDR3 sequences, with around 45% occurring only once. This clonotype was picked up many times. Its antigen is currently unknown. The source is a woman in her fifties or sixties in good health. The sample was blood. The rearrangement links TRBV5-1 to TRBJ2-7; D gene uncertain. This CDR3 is CASSVDLSSYEQYF. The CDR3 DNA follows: TGCGCCAGCAGCGTGGACCTATCCTCCTACGAGCAGTACTTC.